This T cell receptor (beta chain) comes out of a study of response to subunit inactivated influenza vaccine. Study-level results: T cells newly recruited by each seasonal influenza vaccination are few, the authors suggested.

TCRdb called the RT-PCR reads again in MiXCR, with one record for every CDR3 protein. Of some 640,000 distinct CDR3 sequences listed, about 15% are singletons. This clonotype was seen ten or more times. Its antigen is not identified. This CDR3 is built from 15 residues. The junction had 2 bases not matched to a gene; V was cut back by 2 bases and J by 0 bases. Germline V gene data show CDR1 as SGHRS and CDR2 as YFSETQ. The rearrangement links TRBV5-1 to TRBJ2-1; 7 bases are shared with TRBD2. The material was PBMCs from blood, obtained approximately 15 days before vaccination. This TCR was sampled from a man in his forties or fifties who received an inactivated influenza vaccine. CDR3 residues: CASSLAGFSYNEQFF. In DNA, the CDR3 is TGCGCCAGCAGCTTAGCGGGGTTCTCCTACAATGAGCAGTTCTTC.